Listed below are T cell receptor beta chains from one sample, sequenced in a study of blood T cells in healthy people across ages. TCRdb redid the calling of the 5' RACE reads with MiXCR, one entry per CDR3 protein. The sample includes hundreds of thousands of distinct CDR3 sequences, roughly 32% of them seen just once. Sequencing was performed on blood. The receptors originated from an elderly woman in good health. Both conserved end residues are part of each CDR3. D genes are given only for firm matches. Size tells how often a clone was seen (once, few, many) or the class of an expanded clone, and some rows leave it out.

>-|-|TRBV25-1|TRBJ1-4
TGTGCCAGCAGTGACAGCCCCCTCTTAGGGCAGGGAGGAAATGAAGAACTGTTTTTT
CASSDSPLLGQGGNEELFF
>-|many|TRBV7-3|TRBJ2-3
TGTGCCAGCAGCTTAAGGTTTGGCGTAGATACGCAGTATTTT
CASSLRFGVDTQYF
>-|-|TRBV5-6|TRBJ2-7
TGTGCCAGCAGCTCCATAGGACAGCCGATAGGCCAAGAGGCCCAGTACTTC
CASSSIGQPIGQEAQYF
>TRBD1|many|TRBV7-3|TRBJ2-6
TGTGCCAGCAGCTTGTCAACAGGGGTAGTAGCCGGGGCCAACGTCCTGACTTTC
CASSLSTGVVAGANVLTF
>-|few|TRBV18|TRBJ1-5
TGTGCCAGCTCACCACCCACGGGAGGGCCCCAGCATTTT
CASSPPTGGPQHF
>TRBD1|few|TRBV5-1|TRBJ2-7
TGCGCCAGCAGCATGGACAGGGAATGGGGCTACGAGCAGTACTTC
CASSMDREWGYEQYF
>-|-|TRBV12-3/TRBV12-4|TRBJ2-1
TGTGCCAGCACCACAGCCGACTCCTACAATGAGCAGTTCTTC
CASTTADSYNEQFF
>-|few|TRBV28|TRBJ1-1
TGTGCCAGCAGTTTATTGCAGGGAAGCACTGAAGCTTTCTTT
CASSLLQGSTEAFF
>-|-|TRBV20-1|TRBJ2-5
TGCAGTGCTCCGATCGATGGGGGTTCAGAGACCCAGTACTTC
CSAPIDGGSETQYF
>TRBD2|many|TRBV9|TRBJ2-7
TGTGCCAGCAGCGTGGCGGGCGGGGGACCCTCCTACGAGCAGTACTTC
CASSVAGGGPSYEQYF
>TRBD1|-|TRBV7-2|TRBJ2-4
TGTGCCAGCAGCTACTCCGGGACAGGGGGCCAAGTCTTC
CASSYSGTGGQVF
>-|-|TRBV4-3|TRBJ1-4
TGCGCCAGCAGCCAAGTACTAGCAACTAATGAAAAACTGTTTTTT
CASSQVLATNEKLFF
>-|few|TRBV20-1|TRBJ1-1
TGCAGTACAGAGGGTTTTGGAGCTGAAGCTTTCTTT
CSTEGFGAEAFF
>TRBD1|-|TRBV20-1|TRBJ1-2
TGCAGTGCATTAACTGACAGGGGACCGGATGGCTACACCTTC
CSALTDRGPDGYTF
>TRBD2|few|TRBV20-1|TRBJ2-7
TGCAGTGCTACCCGACTAGCGGGGGGCCCCTACGAGCAGTACTTC
CSATRLAGGPYEQYF
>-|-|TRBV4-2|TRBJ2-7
TGTGCCAGCAGCCAAGATCAGAACACTCCGTCCTACGAGCAGTACTTC
CASSQDQNTPSYEQYF
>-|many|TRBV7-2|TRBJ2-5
TGTGCCAGCAGCTTAGAATTAAGGGAGACCCAGTACTTC
CASSLELRETQYF
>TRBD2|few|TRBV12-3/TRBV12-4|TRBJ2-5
TGTGCCAGCAGGGACTTGCGGGGGGGTCCCAATGAGCAGTACTTC
CASRDLRGGPNEQYF
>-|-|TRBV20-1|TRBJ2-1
TGCAGTGCCTCCGGGCGCAGGAGCAATGAGCAGTTCTTC
CSASGRRSNEQFF